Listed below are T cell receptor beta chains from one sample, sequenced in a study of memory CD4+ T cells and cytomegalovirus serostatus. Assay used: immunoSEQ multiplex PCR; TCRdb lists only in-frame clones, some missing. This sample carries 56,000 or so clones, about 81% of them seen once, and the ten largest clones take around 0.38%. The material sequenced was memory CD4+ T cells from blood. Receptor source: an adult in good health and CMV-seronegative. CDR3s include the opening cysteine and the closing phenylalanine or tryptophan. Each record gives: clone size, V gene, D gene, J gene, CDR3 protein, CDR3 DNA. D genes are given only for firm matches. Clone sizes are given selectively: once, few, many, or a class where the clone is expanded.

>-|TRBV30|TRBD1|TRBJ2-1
CAWDRGRNEQFF
TGTGCCTGGGACAGGGGGCGCAATGAGCAGTTCTTC
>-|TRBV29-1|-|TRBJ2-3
CSSNRGGPTDTQYF
TGCAGCTCAAACAGGGGAGGGCCCACAGATACGCAGTATTTT
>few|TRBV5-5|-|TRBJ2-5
CASSLGEETQYF
TGTGCCAGCAGCTTGGGAGAAGAGACCCAGTACTTC
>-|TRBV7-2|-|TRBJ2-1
CASSLELLANFPEQFF
TGTGCCAGCAGCTTAGAATTGTTAGCGAACTTTCCTGAGCAGTTCTTC
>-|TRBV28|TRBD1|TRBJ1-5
CASNAGGGPQHF
TGTGCCAGTAACGCAGGGGGTGGGCCCCAGCATTTT
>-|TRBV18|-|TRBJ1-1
CASSQTGTKNTEAFF
TGTGCCAGCTCACAAACCGGGACGAAGAACACTGAAGCTTTCTTT
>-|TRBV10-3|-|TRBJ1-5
CAISESLSGMGQPQHF
TGTGCCATCAGTGAGTCTCTTTCGGGGATGGGCCAGCCCCAGCATTTT
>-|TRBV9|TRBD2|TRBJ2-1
CASSAVGTSGASSYNEQFF
TGTGCCAGCAGCGCCGTAGGGACTAGCGGGGCTAGCTCCTACAATGAGCAGTTCTTC
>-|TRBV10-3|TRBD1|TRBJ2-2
CAIKQGQRNTGELFF
TGTGCCATCAAACAGGGACAGCGAAACACCGGGGAGCTGTTTTTT
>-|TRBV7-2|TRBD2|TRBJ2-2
CASSYTLTGGTGELFF
TGTGCCAGCAGCTATACCCTAACGGGGGGCACCGGGGAGCTGTTTTTT
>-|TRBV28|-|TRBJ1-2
CASSFAGLGYTF
TGTGCCAGCAGTTTCGCAGGGTTGGGCTACACCTTC
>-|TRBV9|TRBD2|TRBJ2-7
CASSSDRLAEKQYF
TGTGCCAGCAGCTCCGATCGACTAGCGGAGAAGCAGTACTTC
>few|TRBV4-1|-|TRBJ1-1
CASSQSPAGTGGTEAFF
TGCGCCAGCAGCCAGTCACCCGCGGGGACCGGGGGAACTGAAGCTTTCTTT
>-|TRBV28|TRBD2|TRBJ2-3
CASTTSGGPDTQYF
TGTGCCAGCACGACTAGCGGGGGCCCAGATACGCAGTATTTT
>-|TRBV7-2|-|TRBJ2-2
CASSLAFGPGELFF
TGTGCCAGCAGCTTAGCCTTTGGGCCCGGGGAGCTGTTTTTT
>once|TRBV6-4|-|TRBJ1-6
CASSMEEGLNSPLHF
TGTGCCAGCTCGATGGAGGAAGGACTTAATTCACCCCTCCACTTT
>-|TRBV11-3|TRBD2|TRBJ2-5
CASSSGLAEETQYF
TGTGCCAGCAGCTCTGGACTAGCAGAAGAGACCCAGTACTTC
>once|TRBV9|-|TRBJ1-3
CASSFGFGNTIYF
TGTGCCAGCAGCTTTGGGTTTGGAAACACCATATATTTT
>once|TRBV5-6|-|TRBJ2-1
CASSFPGHHNEQFF
TGTGCCAGCAGCTTCCCAGGGCACCACAATGAGCAGTTCTTC
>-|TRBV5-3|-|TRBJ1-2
CASSLDEYGYTF
TGTGCCAGCAGCCTGGATGAGTATGGCTACACCTTC
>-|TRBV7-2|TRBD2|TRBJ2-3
CASSVDGGGITDTQYF
TGTGCCAGCAGCGTGGATGGCGGGGGGATCACAGATACGCAGTATTTT
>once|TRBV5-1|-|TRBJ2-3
CASSPRLQEDTQYF
TGCGCCAGCAGCCCTAGACTACAGGAAGATACGCAGTATTTT
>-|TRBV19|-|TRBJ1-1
CATEASGGTEAFF
TGTGCCACTGAGGCTTCGGGGGGCACTGAAGCTTTCTTT
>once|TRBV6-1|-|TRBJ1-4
CASSERGAEEKLFF
TGTGCCAGCAGTGAGAGGGGTGCCGAAGAAAAACTGTTTTTT
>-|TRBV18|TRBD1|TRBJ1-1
CASSLDRGATEAFF
TGTGCCAGCTCCCTTGACAGGGGGGCCACTGAAGCTTTCTTT
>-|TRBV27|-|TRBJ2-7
CASSLGSPREQYF
TGTGCCAGCAGTTTAGGTTCTCCTCGCGAGCAGTACTTC
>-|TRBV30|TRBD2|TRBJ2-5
CAWTSGGQETQYF
TGTGCCTGGACTAGCGGGGGTCAAGAGACCCAGTACTTC
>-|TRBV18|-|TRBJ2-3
CASSPPTHTDTQYF
TGTGCCAGCTCACCCCCTACCCACACAGATACGCAGTATTTT
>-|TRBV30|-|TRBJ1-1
CASSVGTEAFF
TGTGCCTCATCGGTCGGAACTGAAGCTTTCTTT